The 16 T cell receptor beta chains given below trace back to one sample, sequenced in a study of shared clonotypes between healthy human individuals. Sequencing was performed with immunoSEQ multiplex PCR; in TCRdb, only in-frame clones are kept and a portion is missing. The data contain about 2.5 million clones, around 92% of them seen just once; the ten biggest clones take up approximately 0.41%. The sample comprised naive CD4+ T cells from PBMCs. Subset: CD45RA+ positively selected. These receptors were obtained from a man aged 18-30 years in good health. Some clones in this sample may be carry-over from other donors' samples.

The genes are TRBV29-1 and TRBJ1-2; perhaps TRBD1 as D (5 bases). The germline V gene has CDR1 SQVTM and CDR2 ANQGSEA. V was pared by 7 bases and J by 0 bases, with 6 bases between. The CDR3 has 11 residues. The CDR3 DNA reads TGCAGCGGGGGGGCTAACTATGGCTACACCTTC. Translation: CSGGANYGYTF.

This clone was observed a handful of times. The rearrangement links TRBV14 to TRBJ2-1; 8 nucleotides align to TRBD1. The trim removed 4 bases at V and 7 bases at J, leaving 9 bases unmatched. CDR1 and CDR2 (germline): SGHDN, FVKESK. The length of the CDR3 is 15 residues. The DNA for the CDR3 is TGTGCCAGCAGCCCACGGACAGGGCTCGGAAATGAGCAGTTCTTC. It codes for CASSPRTGLGNEQFF.

The rearrangement joins TRBV2 to TRBJ1-2; D is uncertain. CDR1 SNHLY and CDR2 FYNNEI come from the germline V gene. CDR3 length: 14 residues. V lost 3 bases, J lost 2 bases, and 10 bases lay in between. CDR3 residues: CASSEEAGNYGYTF. CDR3 sequence (DNA): TGTGCCAGCAGTGAGGAAGCCGGGAACTATGGCTACACCTTC.

This chain joins TRBV9 and TRBJ2-5; 9 nucleotides agree with TRBD1. Germline V gene data show CDR1 as SGDLS and CDR2 as YYNGEE. This CDR3 has 16 residues. V trimming: 4 bases; J trimming: 1 base; junction bases outside the gene matches: 8. DNA of the CDR3: TGTGCCAGCAGCCAATTAACAGGGGGCGGCCAAGAGACCCAGTACTTC. Its translation is CASSQLTGGGQETQYF.

The chain employs TRBV14 and TRBJ2-1, with D possibly being TRBD2 (6 bases). The CDR3 contains 17 residues. Trimming stripped 0 bases from V and 4 bases from J, with 16 bases between. The germline CDR1 and CDR2 sequences are SGHDN and FVKESK. CDR3: CASSQERDSWIYNEQFF. In DNA, the CDR3 is TGTGCCAGCAGCCAAGAAAGGGACTCTTGGATATACAATGAGCAGTTCTTC.

This chain joins TRBV4-1 and TRBJ2-1, with D perhaps TRBD2 (6 bases). This CDR3 has 16 residues. V was trimmed by 3 bases and J by 4 bases, leaving 16 bases between them. Germline loops: CDR1 MGHRA, CDR2 YSYEKL. CDR3 coding DNA: TGCGCCAGCAGCCAGGCCGGGACTCGAAATTACAATGAGCAGTTCTTC. Its translation: CASSQAGTRNYNEQFF.

Points on this clone: This CDR3 is also generated by other DNA sequences in the sample. The chain links TRBV5-6 to TRBJ1-5; D is perhaps TRBD1 (6 bases). Trimming stripped 2 bases from V and 6 bases from J, with 12 bases between. This CDR3 region has 14 residues. Germline lookup yields CDR1 SGHDT and CDR2 YYEEEE. The CDR3 DNA is TGTGCCAGCAGCTTTCGGGGGGCCGGTCAGCCCCAGCATTTT. It yields the protein CASSFRGAGQPQHF. Supplemented by reference TRBV5-6 and TRBJ1-5, the full variable domain reads DAGVTQSPTHLIKTRGQQVTLRCSPKSGHDTVSWYQQALGQGPQFIFQYYEEEERQRGNFPDRFSGHQFPNYSSELNVNALLLGDSALYLCASSFRGAGQPQHFGDGTRLSIL.

This CDR3 reads CASSLEGRQGNNEKLFF. CDR3 sequence (DNA): TGTGCCAGCAGCTTAGAGGGGCGACAGGGTAACAATGAAAAACTGTTTTTT. The rearrangement links TRBV7-6 to TRBJ1-4; the match to TRBD1 covers 7 bases. Germline lookup yields CDR1 SGHVS and CDR2 FNYEAQ. After removal of 1 base from V and 5 bases from J, the junction contained 10 bases not matched to a gene. The CDR3 contains 17 residues.

J is TRBJ2-2 and V is TRBV28, with 9 nucleotides matching TRBD2. The V gene end was trimmed by 5 bases and the J gene end by 5 bases; junction bases not matched to a gene: 6. Germline CDR1 is MDHEN and CDR2 is SYDVKM. CDR3 size: 15 residues. CDR3 coding DNA: TGTGCCAGCAGTGTCGGACTAGCGATGACCGGGGAGCTGTTTTTT. Its protein product is CASSVGLAMTGELFF. The full variable domain, with the rest looked up from reference TRBV28 and TRBJ2-2, is DVKVTQSSRYLVKRTGEKVFLECVQDMDHENMFWYRQDPGLGLRLIYFSYDVKMKEKGDIPEGYSVSREKKERFSLILESASTNQTSMYLCASSVGLAMTGELFFGEGSRLTVL.

This chain uses TRBV5-1 with TRBJ2-3; 9 bases map to TRBD2. The CDR3 consists of 17 residues. Germline V gene data show CDR1 as SGHRS and CDR2 as YFSETQ. V was clipped by 0 bases and J by 2 bases; unmatched bases: 7. The CDR3 region is CASSLVRREGYTDTQYF. DNA of the CDR3: TGCGCCAGCAGCTTGGTGCGGCGGGAGGGCTACACAGATACGCAGTATTTT.

This chain uses TRBV6-5 with TRBJ1-4; D is undetermined. Germline assignment: CDR1 MNHEY and CDR2 SVGAGI. Trimming removed 10 bases at V and 5 bases at J, with 14 bases between. This CDR3 spans 13 amino acids. CDR3 DNA: TGTGCCACCCGGAAGGATGGGAATGAAAAACTGTTTTTT. It translates to CATRKDGNEKLFF.

The CDR3 DNA is TGTGCCAGCAGCCGATCGGGGGTCTCCTACGAGCAGTACTTC. As protein: CASSRSGVSYEQYF. The rearrangement uses TRBV28 and TRBJ2-7, with TRBD2 as a possible D gene (6 bases). This CDR3 has 14 residues. The germline V gene has CDR1 MDHEN and CDR2 SYDVKM. Trimming shortened V by 6 bases and J by 0 bases, and 12 bases separated the two germline ends.

The V call is TRBV18, the J call TRBJ1-1, with 11 bases matching TRBD1. The V segment lost 4 bases and the J segment 3 bases; nucleotides outside the gene matches: 13. Germline V lookup: CDR1 KGHSH, CDR2 LQKENI. The CDR3 contains 18 residues. CDR3 sequence reads: CASSQTIPGQGADTEAFF. The CDR3 nucleotides are TGTGCCAGCTCACAGACGATTCCAGGACAGGGGGCCGACACTGAAGCTTTCTTT. Filled out from reference TRBV18 and TRBJ1-1, the complete variable domain reads NAGVMQNPRHLVRRRGQEARLRCSPMKGHSHVYWYRQLPEEGLKFMVYLQKENIIDESGMPKERFSAEFPKEGPSILRIQQVVRGDSAAYFCASSQTIPGQGADTEAFFGQGTRLTVV.

This rearrangement joins TRBV7-6 to TRBJ1-1; possible D gene TRBD1, 5 bases. Germline-derived CDR1 and CDR2 are SGHVS and FNYEAQ. CDR3 size: 14 residues. Between the trimmed V and J ends, which lost 2 bases and 4 bases, there was a span of 11 bases. CDR3 amino acids: CASSLKQVGTEAFF. In DNA form, the CDR3 reads TGTGCCAGCAGCTTAAAACAGGTTGGCACTGAAGCTTTCTTT.

Here the CDR3 reads CASSVFFYQSTGQGYTDTQYF. CDR3 nucleotides: TGTGCCAGCAGTGTATTCTTCTATCAGTCTACGGGACAGGGATACACAGATACGCAGTATTTT. This chain joins TRBV2 and TRBJ2-3; 9 bases are a match to TRBD1. CDR1 SNHLY and CDR2 FYNNEI come from the germline V gene. Trimming took 4 bases from V and 2 from J; bases not matched to a gene: 22. This CDR3 comprises 21 residues.

This chain joins TRBV28 and TRBJ1-6, with TRBD1 as a possible D gene (6 bases). CDR3 length: 15 amino acids. Trimming stripped 6 bases from V and 6 bases from J, with 15 bases between. Germline V gene lookup returns CDR1 MDHEN and CDR2 SYDVKM. CDR3 nucleotide sequence: TGTGCCAGCAGCCCCTCGGACAGAAGTAATTCACCCCTCCACTTT. This sequence encodes CASSPSDRSNSPLHF.